This is a list of T cell receptor beta chains from one sample in a study of shared clonotypes between healthy human individuals. The repertoire was sequenced with immunoSEQ multiplex PCR; TCRdb's copy has only in-frame clones and lacks some. The sample consists of roughly 500,000 clones, roughly 80% of them appearing once. Sequencing was performed on PBMCs. These TCRs come from a woman in her 40s in good health. Some clones in this sample may be carry-over from other donors' samples. CDR3s include the opening cysteine and the closing phenylalanine or tryptophan. The D gene is left open where the match is weak. Size is omitted from some rows. Given values are once, few, many or a class for expanded clones.

d_gene | abundance | j_gene | v_gene | CDR3aa | CDR3nt
TRBD2 | . | TRBJ2-1 | TRBV5-4 | CASSFGGGPGEQFF | TGTGCCAGCAGCTTTGGGGGAGGGCCGGGTGAGCAGTTCTTC
TRBD1 | . | TRBJ2-7 | TRBV28 | CASSLHTSRTGGNYF | TGTGCCAGCAGTTTACACACCTCAAGGACAGGGGGCAATTACTTC
TRBD1 | once | TRBJ2-2 | TRBV11-1 | CASSRGQVLSNTGELFF | TGTGCCAGCAGCCGCGGACAGGTCCTTTCGAACACCGGGGAGCTGTTTTTT
. | . | TRBJ2-7 | TRBV9 | CASSPALALGPHEQYF | TGTGCCAGCAGCCCAGCCCTGGCCTTGGGTCCCCACGAGCAGTACTTC
TRBD1 | . | TRBJ2-1 | TRBV6-4 | CASSNGQGGYNEQFF | TGTGCCAGCAGTAACGGACAGGGAGGTTACAATGAGCAGTTCTTC
TRBD1 | . | TRBJ1-5 | TRBV30 | CAWSDGQGSQPQHF | TGTGCCTGGAGTGACGGACAGGGCAGTCAGCCCCAGCATTTT
TRBD2 | . | TRBJ2-5 | TRBV15 | CATSPKELAGGLGETQYF | TGTGCCACCAGCCCTAAGGAACTAGCGGGAGGATTGGGGGAGACCCAGTACTTC
. | few | TRBJ2-1 | TRBV5-1 | CASSSSASSYNEQFF | TGCGCCAGCAGCTCTAGCGCCAGCTCCTACAATGAGCAGTTCTTC
. | once | TRBJ1-4 | TRBV4-2 | CASSQESGFEKLFF | TGTGCCAGCAGCCAAGAAAGCGGCTTCGAAAAACTGTTTTTT
. | . | TRBJ2-7 | TRBV28 | CASSFVGGVYEQYF | TGTGCCAGCAGTTTTGTGGGAGGCGTCTACGAGCAGTACTTC
TRBD1 | . | TRBJ2-5 | TRBV4-1 | CASSRGGLETQYF | TGCGCCAGCAGCCGAGGGGGCCTGGAGACCCAGTACTTC
TRBD2 | . | TRBJ2-7 | TRBV5-1 | CASTPLAGGFEQYF | TGCGCCAGCACCCCTCTAGCGGGAGGCTTTGAGCAGTACTTC
TRBD2 | . | TRBJ2-7 | TRBV27 | CASSILAGGAYEQYF | TGTGCCAGCAGTATCCTAGCGGGAGGAGCCTACGAGCAGTACTTC
TRBD2 | . | TRBJ2-1 | TRBV5-4 | CASSLQRGTYNEQFF | TGTGCCAGCAGCCTCCAGCGGGGAACCTACAATGAGCAGTTCTTC
. | . | TRBJ2-2 | TRBV9 | CASSVGQTGELFF | TGTGCCAGCAGCGTAGGACAGACCGGGGAGCTGTTTTTT
TRBD1 | . | TRBJ1-2 | TRBV28 | CASSPDRGYGYTF | TGTGCCAGCAGCCCGGACAGGGGGTATGGCTACACCTTC
TRBD1 | . | TRBJ1-4 | TRBV7-9 | CASSRRTGNNEKLFF | TGTGCCAGCAGCAGACGGACAGGGAATAATGAAAAACTGTTTTTT
TRBD1 | . | TRBJ1-1 | TRBV25-1 | CASSATGDTEAFF | TGTGCCAGCAGTGCCACAGGGGACACTGAAGCTTTCTTT
. | . | TRBJ1-1 | TRBV7-9 | CASSRHGDTEAFF | TGTGCCAGCAGCCGCCACGGTGACACTGAAGCTTTCTTT
. | . | TRBJ1-1 | TRBV5-1 | CASSPDSYTEAFF | TGCGCCAGCAGCCCGGACAGCTACACTGAAGCTTTCTTT
TRBD1 | . | TRBJ1-4 | TRBV2 | CASSGTGGVGEKLFF | TGTGCCAGCAGTGGGACAGGGGGCGTTGGTGAAAAACTGTTTTTT
TRBD1 | . | TRBJ1-2 | TRBV28 | CASSLSGTGAFGYTF | TGTGCCAGCAGTTTGTCCGGGACAGGGGCCTTTGGCTACACCTTC
TRBD1 | . | TRBJ1-2 | TRBV7-9 | CASSSWDRDNYGYTF | TGTGCCAGCAGCTCCTGGGACAGGGACAACTATGGCTACACCTTC
TRBD1 | . | TRBJ1-5 | TRBV2 | CASRGDRGSNQPQHF | TGTGCCAGCAGAGGGGACAGGGGGAGCAATCAGCCCCAGCATTTT
. | . | TRBJ1-2 | TRBV6-1 | CASSEGVGGYTF | TGTGCCAGCAGTGAAGGAGTCGGAGGCTACACCTTC
TRBD1 | few | TRBJ2-1 | TRBV28 | CASSLGAGGPHEQFF | TGTGCCAGCAGTTTGGGGGCAGGGGGTCCCCATGAGCAGTTCTTC
TRBD1 | . | TRBJ1-4 | TRBV2 | CASSDRGLSEKLFF | TGTGCCAGCAGTGACAGGGGGCTTTCGGAAAAACTGTTTTTT